The clone carrying this T cell receptor (beta chain) was detected ten times or more. This specimen belongs to a study of neurological immune-mediated disorders. The length of the CDR3 is 14 residues. Germline values: CDR1 SGHRS, CDR2 YFSETQ. Trimming took off 2 bases at V and 0 bases at J, with 9 bases between the two ends. TCRdb ran MiXCR on the 5' RACE reads and lists one entry per CDR3 protein. Among 40,000 to 50,000 distinct CDR3 sequences listed, under 2% were seen once. The origin of this receptor is a woman aged 40 to 55 with multiple sclerosis. Sequenced: PBMCs. The chain uses TRBV5-1 and TRBJ2-7; D perhaps matches TRBD2 (5 bases). CDR3 region: CASSFGVSSYEQYF. CDR3 nucleotides: TGCGCCAGCAGCTTCGGGGTTAGCTCCTACGAGCAGTACTTC.